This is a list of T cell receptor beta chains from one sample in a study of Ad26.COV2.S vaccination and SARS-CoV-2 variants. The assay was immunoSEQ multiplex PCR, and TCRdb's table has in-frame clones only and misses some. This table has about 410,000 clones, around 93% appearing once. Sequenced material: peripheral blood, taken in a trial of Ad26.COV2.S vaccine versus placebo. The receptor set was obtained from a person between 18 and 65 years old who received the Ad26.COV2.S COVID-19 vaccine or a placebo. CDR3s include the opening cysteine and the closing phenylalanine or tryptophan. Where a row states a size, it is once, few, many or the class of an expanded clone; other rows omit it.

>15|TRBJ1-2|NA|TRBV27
CASSLTGLNRYGYTF
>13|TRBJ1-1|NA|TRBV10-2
CASIVSANTEAFF
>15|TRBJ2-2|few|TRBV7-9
CASSRGSAGSGELFF
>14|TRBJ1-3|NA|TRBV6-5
CAVNRGSAGNTIYF
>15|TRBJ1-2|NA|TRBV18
CASSPGQVDLGGYTF
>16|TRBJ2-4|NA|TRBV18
CASSPGQGAIKNIQYF
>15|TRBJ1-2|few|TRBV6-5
CASSNRDRNFYGYTF
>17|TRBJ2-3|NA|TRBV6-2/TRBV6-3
CASSYSWNPPSTDTQYF
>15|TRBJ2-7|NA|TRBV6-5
CASRRTRDKNYEQYF
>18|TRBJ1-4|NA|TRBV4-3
CASSQGGTGIMLGEKLFF